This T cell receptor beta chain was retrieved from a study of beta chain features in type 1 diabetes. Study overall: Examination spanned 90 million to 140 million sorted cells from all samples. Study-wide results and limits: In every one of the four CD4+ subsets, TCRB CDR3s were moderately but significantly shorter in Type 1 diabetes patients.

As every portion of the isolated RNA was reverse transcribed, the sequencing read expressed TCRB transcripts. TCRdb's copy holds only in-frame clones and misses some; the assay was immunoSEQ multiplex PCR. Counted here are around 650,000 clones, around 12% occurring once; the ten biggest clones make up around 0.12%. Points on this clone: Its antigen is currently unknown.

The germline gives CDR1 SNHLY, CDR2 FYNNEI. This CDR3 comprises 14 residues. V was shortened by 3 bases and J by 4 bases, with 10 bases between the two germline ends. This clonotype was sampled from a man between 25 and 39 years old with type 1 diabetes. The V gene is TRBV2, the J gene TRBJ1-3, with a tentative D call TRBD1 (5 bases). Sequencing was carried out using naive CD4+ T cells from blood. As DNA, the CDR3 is TGTGCCAGCAGTGAGGGCAGGGCAGGAAACACCATATATTTT. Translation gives CASSEGRAGNTIYF.